A selection of T cell receptor beta chains follows, all from one sample in a study of T cell repertoires in cytomegalovirus infection. TCRdb re-called the reads through MiXCR, storing one row per CDR3 protein. The sample has 450,000 to 600,000 distinct CDR3 sequences, 11% seen once; the top ten hold 10%. The specimen was PBMCs. These receptors came from a human donor in good health (CMV status not recorded). Some clones in this sample may be carry-over from other donors' samples. CDR3s include the opening cysteine and the closing phenylalanine or tryptophan. A D gene is named only where the DNA matches it firmly. Size values are once, few and many counts, or a class for expanded clones, and some rows have none.

.,TRBJ2-7,many,TRBV7-6,CASSPLLEPSYEQYF,TGTGCCAGCAGCCCCCTTCTCGAGCCCTCCTACGAGCAGTACTTC
TRBD1,TRBJ1-2,many,TRBV6-1,CASRTTGPYGGYTF,TGTGCCAGCAGGACGACAGGGCCCTATGGGGGCTACACCTTC
.,TRBJ2-1,.,TRBV27,CASSPFGENNEQFF,TGTGCCAGCAGTCCTTTTGGAGAGAACAATGAGCAGTTCTTC
TRBD2,TRBJ2-3,few,TRBV28,CASVSQGAGVDTQYF,TGTGCCAGCGTATCCCAAGGAGCGGGAGTCGATACGCAGTATTTT
TRBD2,TRBJ2-4,many,TRBV7-7,CASSLVGPSGRKNIQYF,TGTGCCAGCAGCTTAGTGGGACCTAGCGGGCGAAAAAACATTCAGTACTTC
.,TRBJ2-2,.,TRBV12-5,CASGLSTGELFF,TGTGCTAGTGGTTTGAGCACCGGGGAGCTGTTTTTT
.,TRBJ2-1,.,TRBV5-4,CASSFTGSEQFF,TGTGCCAGCAGCTTTACGGGGAGTGAGCAGTTCTTC
TRBD2,TRBJ2-2,many,TRBV6-2/TRBV6-3,CASSRRAGIGLGELFF,TGTGCCAGCAGCCGCAGAGCGGGAATTGGGCTCGGGGAGCTGTTTTTT
TRBD2,TRBJ2-3,many,TRBV7-2,CASSPRTSGEYF,TGTGCCAGCAGCCCCCGGACTAGCGGGGAATATTTT
TRBD1,TRBJ2-3,many,TRBV24-1,CATSDTGGRDTQYF,TGTGCCACCAGTGATACAGGGGGCCGGGATACGCAGTATTTT
.,TRBJ2-1,.,TRBV9,CASSLDNSGYNEQFF,TGTGCCAGCTCACTCGATAACAGCGGGTACAATGAGCAGTTCTTC
TRBD1,TRBJ1-5,few,TRBV5-4,CASSFQGERAQHF,TGTGCCAGCAGCTTCCAGGGGGAGAGGGCCCAGCATTTT
TRBD2,TRBJ2-3,many,TRBV7-3,CASSFTSGKRTDTQYF,TGTGCCAGCAGCTTCACTAGCGGGAAACGCACAGATACGCAGTATTTT
.,TRBJ1-2,many,TRBV28,CASSLTGGDYGYTF,TGTGCCAGCAGTTTAACGGGGGGGGACTATGGCTACACCTTC
.,TRBJ1-2,few,TRBV27,CASSFGGSAHGYTF,TGTGCCAGCAGTTTTGGGGGGTCAGCCCATGGCTACACCTTC
.,TRBJ1-2,many,TRBV18,CASSPGQGGLLVETF,TGTGCCAGCTCACCGGGCCAGGGTGGCCTTTTGGTCGAGACCTTC
.,TRBJ2-3,few,TRBV20-1,CSAKSGLRTDTQYF,TGCAGTGCAAAGTCGGGACTTCGCACAGATACGCAGTATTTT
.,TRBJ2-2,.,TRBV13,CASSLEASYTGELFF,TGTGCCAGCAGCTTAGAGGCCAGTTACACCGGGGAGCTGTTTTTT
.,TRBJ2-2,many,TRBV5-4,CASTSGANTGELFF,TGTGCCAGCACCTCCGGGGCTAACACCGGGGAGCTGTTTTTT
.,TRBJ2-2,.,TRBV9,CASSVRDWELFF,TGTGCCAGCAGCGTTAGGGATTGGGAGCTGTTTTTT
TRBD2,TRBJ2-3,many,TRBV29-1,CSVGRPYLGGGTLDTQYF,TGCAGCGTCGGAAGACCTTATCTCGGCGGGGGTACGTTGGATACGCAGTATTTT
.,TRBJ2-2,.,TRBV19,CASSRRRGGWELFF,TGTGCCAGTAGTAGACGCCGGGGCGGCTGGGAGCTGTTTTTT
TRBD2,TRBJ2-3,many,TRBV7-6,CASSPVPGLGGATDTQYF,TGTGCCAGCAGCCCAGTCCCGGGACTAGGCGGGGCCACAGATACGCAGTATTTT
TRBD1,TRBJ1-2,few,TRBV3-1,CASSQGGTGEYGYTF,TGTGCCAGCAGCCAAGGAGGGACAGGGGAGTATGGCTACACCTTC
TRBD1,TRBJ1-2,many,TRBV7-9,CASSLEGQGAGYGYTF,TGTGCCAGCAGCTTAGAAGGACAGGGGGCAGGCTATGGCTACACCTTC
.,TRBJ2-1,.,TRBV2,CASTDSMQWDEQFF,TGTGCCAGCACCGACAGTATGCAATGGGATGAGCAGTTCTTC
TRBD2,TRBJ2-5,many,TRBV7-7,CASSRGLGDQETQYF,TGTGCTAGCAGCAGGGGACTAGGAGACCAAGAGACCCAGTACTTC
TRBD2,TRBJ2-5,few,TRBV5-1,CASSLGSAGGQETQYF,TGCGCCAGCAGCTTGGGGTCCGCCGGGGGGCAAGAGACCCAGTACTTC
TRBD1,TRBJ1-2,few,TRBV2,CASSGRQGAEGYTF,TGTGCCAGCAGTGGAAGACAGGGGGCAGAGGGCTACACCTTC
.,TRBJ1-1,many,TRBV7-3,CASSFVKGGDTEAFF,TGTGCCAGCAGCTTCGTTAAAGGTGGGGACACTGAAGCTTTCTTT
.,TRBJ1-6,.,TRBV20-1,CSAITQGGDSPLHF,TGCAGTGCTATCACACAGGGAGGGGATTCACCCCTCCACTTT
.,TRBJ1-1,.,TRBV6-1,CASIPGDGEAFF,TGTGCCAGCATTCCGGGGGACGGTGAAGCTTTCTTT
.,TRBJ2-7,many,TRBV11-2,CASSQGGSRYF,TGTGCCAGCAGCCAAGGGGGGTCTCGGTACTTC
.,TRBJ1-6,many,TRBV24-1,CATSAGTPNSPLHF,TGTGCCACCAGTGCCGGGACGCCAAATTCACCCCTCCACTTT
.,TRBJ2-7,.,TRBV20-1,CSVFQDRPYEQYF,TGCAGTGTTTTTCAAGACAGACCCTACGAGCAGTACTTC
.,TRBJ1-1,many,TRBV7-2,CASSYHRRNTEAFF,TGTGCCAGCAGCTACCACAGGAGGAACACTGAAGCTTTCTTT
TRBD2,TRBJ2-3,.,TRBV2,CASGGLAGVLRTDTQYF,TGTGCCAGTGGGGGACTAGCGGGAGTACTCCGCACAGATACGCAGTATTTT